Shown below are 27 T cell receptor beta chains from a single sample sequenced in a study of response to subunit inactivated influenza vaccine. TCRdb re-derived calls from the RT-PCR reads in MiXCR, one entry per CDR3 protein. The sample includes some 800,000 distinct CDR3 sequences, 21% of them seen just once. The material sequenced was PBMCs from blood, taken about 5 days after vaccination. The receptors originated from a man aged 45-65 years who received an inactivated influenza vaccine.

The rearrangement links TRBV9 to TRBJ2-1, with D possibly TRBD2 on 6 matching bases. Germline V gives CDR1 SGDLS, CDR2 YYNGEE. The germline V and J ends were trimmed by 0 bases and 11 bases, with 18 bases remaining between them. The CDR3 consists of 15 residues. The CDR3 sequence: CASSVVQGRRGKQFF. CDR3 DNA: TGTGCCAGCAGCGTAGTGCAGGGACGCCGCGGGAAGCAGTTCTTC.

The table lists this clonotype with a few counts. DNA of the CDR3: TGCAGCGTTCGAAATCCGGCTAGCGGGAGGGCCGGGGAGCAGTTCTTC. Translating gives CSVRNPASGRAGEQFF. This rearrangement joins TRBV29-1 to TRBJ2-1; 12 nucleotides agree with TRBD2. The ends lost 5 bases at V and 10 bases at J; junction bases unmatched: 15. Looked up from germline, CDR1 is SQVTM and CDR2 is ANQGSEA. The CDR3 extends over 16 amino acids.

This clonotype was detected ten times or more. CDR3 bases: TGTGCCAGCAGTTACGGCACGACCTACGAGCAGTACTTC. Translating it yields CASSYGTTYEQYF. V and J are TRBV6-2 or TRBV6-3 and TRBJ2-7; D gene ambiguous. The germline gives CDR1 MNHEY, CDR2 SVGEGT. CDR3 length equals 13 residues. Trimming shortened V by 2 bases and J by 2 bases, and 7 bases separated the two germline ends.

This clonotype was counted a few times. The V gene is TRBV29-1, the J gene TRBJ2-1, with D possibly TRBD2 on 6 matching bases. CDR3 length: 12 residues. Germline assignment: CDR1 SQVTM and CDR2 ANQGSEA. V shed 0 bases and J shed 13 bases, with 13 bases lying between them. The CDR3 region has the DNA TGCAGCGTTGAAGATCTAGCGTCTTTTCAGTTCTTC. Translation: CSVEDLASFQFF.

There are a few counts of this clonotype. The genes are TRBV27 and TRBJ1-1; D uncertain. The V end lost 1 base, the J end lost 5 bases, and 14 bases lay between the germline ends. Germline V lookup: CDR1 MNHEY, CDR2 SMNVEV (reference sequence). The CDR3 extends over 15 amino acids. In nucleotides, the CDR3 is TGTGCCAGCAGTTTATTTCCCAGCAGAGATACTGAAGCTTTCTTT. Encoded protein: CASSLFPSRDTEAFF.

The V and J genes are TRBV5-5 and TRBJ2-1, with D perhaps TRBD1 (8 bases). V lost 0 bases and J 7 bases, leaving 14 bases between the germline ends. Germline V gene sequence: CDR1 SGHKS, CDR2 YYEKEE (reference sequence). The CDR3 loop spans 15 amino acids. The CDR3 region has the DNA TGTGCCAGCAGCTTGGCAGCGGGACAGGTGAATGAGCAGTTCTTC. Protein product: CASSLAAGQVNEQFF.

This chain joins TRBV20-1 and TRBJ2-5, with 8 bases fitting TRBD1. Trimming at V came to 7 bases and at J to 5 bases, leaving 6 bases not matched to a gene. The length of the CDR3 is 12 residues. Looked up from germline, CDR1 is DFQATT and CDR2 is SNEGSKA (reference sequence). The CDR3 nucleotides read TGCAGTGGCGCAGGGGGCCAGGAGACCCAGTACTTC. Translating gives CSGAGGQETQYF.

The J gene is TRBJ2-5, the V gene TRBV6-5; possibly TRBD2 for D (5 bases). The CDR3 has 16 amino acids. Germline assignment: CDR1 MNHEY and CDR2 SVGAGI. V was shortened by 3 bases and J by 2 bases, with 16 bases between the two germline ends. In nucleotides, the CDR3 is TGTGCCAGCAGTTATGCCCCCCCGAGGGTGCAAGAGACCCAGTACTTC. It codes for CASSYAPPRVQETQYF.

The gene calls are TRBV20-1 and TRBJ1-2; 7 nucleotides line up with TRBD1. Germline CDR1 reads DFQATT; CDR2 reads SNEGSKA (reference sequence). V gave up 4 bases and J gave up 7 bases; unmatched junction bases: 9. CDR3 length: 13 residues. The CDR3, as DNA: TGCAGTGCTACCGACAGGGATTGGGGTGGCTACACCTTC. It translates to CSATDRDWGGYTF.

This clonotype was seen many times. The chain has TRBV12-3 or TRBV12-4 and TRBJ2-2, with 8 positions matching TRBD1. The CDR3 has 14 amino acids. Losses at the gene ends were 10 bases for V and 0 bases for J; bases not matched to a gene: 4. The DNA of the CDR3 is TGTGCCACCAGGGACAGGACGAACACCGGGGAGCTGTTTTTT. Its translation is CATRDRTNTGELFF.

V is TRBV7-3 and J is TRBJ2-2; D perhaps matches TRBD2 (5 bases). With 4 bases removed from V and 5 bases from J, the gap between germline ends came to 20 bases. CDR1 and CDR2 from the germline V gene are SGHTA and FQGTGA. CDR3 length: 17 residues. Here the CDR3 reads CASSSSAGSSGTGELFF. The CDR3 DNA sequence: TGTGCCAGCAGCTCTTCGGCGGGCAGTAGTGGGACCGGGGAGCTGTTTTTT.

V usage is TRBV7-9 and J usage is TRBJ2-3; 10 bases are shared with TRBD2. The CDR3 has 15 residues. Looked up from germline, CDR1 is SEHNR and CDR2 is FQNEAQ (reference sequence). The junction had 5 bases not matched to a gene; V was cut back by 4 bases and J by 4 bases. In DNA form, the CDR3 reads TGTGCCAGCAGCTGGGCTAGCGGGGGATCAGATACGCAGTATTTT. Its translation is CASSWASGGSDTQYF. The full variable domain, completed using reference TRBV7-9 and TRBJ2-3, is DTGVSQNPRHKITKRGQNVTFRCDPISEHNRLYWYRQTLGQGPEFLTYFQNEAQLEKSRLLSDRFSAERPKGSFSTLEIQRTEQGDSAMYLCASSWASGGSDTQYFGPGTRLTVL.

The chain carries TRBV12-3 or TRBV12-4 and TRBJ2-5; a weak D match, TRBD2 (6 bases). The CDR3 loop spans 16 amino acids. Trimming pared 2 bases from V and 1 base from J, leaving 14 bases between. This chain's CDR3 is CASSLRETRVQETQYF. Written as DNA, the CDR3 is TGTGCCAGCAGTTTAAGGGAGACTAGGGTCCAAGAGACCCAGTACTTC.

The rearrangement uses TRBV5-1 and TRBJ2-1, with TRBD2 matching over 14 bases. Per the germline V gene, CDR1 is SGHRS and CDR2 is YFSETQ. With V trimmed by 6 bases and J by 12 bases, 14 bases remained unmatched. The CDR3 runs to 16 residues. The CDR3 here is CASTSVGTSGSGWQFF. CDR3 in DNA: TGCGCCAGCACTTCAGTCGGGACTAGCGGGAGCGGATGGCAGTTCTTC.

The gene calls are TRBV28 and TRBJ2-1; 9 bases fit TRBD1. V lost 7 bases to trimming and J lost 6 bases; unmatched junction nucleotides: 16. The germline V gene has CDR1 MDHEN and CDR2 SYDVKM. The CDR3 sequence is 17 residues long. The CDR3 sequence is CASTAPPGTGRINEQFF. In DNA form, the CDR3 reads TGTGCCAGCACAGCCCCCCCCGGGACAGGGAGAATCAATGAGCAGTTCTTC.

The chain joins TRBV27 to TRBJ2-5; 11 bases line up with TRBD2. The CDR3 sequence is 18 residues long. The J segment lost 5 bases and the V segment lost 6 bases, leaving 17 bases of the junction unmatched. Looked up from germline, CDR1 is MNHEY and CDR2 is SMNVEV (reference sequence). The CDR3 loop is CASSSLAGDTPSWETQYF. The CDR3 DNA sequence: TGTGCCAGCAGCTCACTAGCGGGGGACACCCCGTCATGGGAGACCCAGTACTTC.

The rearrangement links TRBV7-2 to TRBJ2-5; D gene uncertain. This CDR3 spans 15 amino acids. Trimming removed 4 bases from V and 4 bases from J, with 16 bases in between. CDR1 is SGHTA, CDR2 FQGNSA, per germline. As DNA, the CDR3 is TGTGCCAGCAGCTACAACCTGGTTGCTGGAGAGACCCAGTACTTC. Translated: CASSYNLVAGETQYF. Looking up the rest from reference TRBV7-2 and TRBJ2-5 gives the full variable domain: GAGVSQSPSNKVTEKGKDVELRCDPISGHTALYWYRQSLGQGLEFLIYFQGNSAPDKSGLPSDRFSAERTGGSVSTLTIQRTQQEDSAVYLCASSYNLVAGETQYFGPGTRLLVL.

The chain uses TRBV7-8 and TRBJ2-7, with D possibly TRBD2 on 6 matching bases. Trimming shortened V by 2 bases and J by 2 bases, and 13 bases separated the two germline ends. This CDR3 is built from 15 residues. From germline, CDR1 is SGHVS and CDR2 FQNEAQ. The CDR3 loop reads CASSLFFGGTYEQYF. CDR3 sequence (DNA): TGTGCCAGCAGCTTATTTTTCGGCGGGACCTACGAGCAGTACTTC.

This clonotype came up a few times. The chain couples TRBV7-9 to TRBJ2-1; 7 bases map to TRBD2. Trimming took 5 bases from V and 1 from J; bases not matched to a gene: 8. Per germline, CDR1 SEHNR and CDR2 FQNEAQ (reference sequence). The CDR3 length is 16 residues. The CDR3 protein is CASSVPRDYSYNEQFF. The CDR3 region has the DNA TGTGCCAGCAGCGTTCCCAGGGACTATTCCTACAATGAGCAGTTCTTC.

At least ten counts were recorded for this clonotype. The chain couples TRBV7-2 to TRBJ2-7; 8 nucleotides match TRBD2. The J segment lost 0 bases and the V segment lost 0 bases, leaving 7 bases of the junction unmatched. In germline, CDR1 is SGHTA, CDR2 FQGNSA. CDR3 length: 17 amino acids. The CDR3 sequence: CASSLALIGGGSYEQYF. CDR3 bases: TGTGCCAGCAGCTTAGCGCTAATCGGGGGGGGCTCCTACGAGCAGTACTTC.

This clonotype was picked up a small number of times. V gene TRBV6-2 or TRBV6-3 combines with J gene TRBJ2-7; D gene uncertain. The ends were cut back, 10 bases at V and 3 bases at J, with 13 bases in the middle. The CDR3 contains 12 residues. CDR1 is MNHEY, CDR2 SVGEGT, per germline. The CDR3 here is CATMEANYEQYF. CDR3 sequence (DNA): TGTGCCACCATGGAAGCCAACTACGAGCAGTACTTC.

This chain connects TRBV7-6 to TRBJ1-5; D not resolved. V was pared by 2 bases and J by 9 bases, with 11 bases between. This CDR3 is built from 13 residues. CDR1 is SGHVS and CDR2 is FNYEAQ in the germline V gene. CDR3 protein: CASSLRVFGPQHF. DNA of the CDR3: TGTGCCAGCAGCTTACGGGTCTTTGGGCCCCAGCATTTT.

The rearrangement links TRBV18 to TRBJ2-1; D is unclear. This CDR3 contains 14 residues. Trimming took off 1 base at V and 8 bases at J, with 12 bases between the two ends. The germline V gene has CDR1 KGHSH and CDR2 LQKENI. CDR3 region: CASSPREDFDEQFF. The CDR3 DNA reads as TGTGCCAGCTCACCACGAGAGGATTTCGATGAGCAGTTCTTC.

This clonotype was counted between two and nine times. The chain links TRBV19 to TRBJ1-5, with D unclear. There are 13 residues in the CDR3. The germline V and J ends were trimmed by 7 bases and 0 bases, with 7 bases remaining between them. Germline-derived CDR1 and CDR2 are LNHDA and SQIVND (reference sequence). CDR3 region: CASTLYSNQPQHF. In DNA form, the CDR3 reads TGTGCCAGTACCCTGTATAGCAATCAGCCCCAGCATTTT. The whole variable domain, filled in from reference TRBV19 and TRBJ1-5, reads DGGITQSPKYLFRKEGQNVTLSCEQNLNHDAMYWYRQDPGQGLRLIYYSQIVNDFQKGDIAEGYSVSREKKESFPLTVTSAQKNPTAFYLCASTLYSNQPQHFGDGTRLSIL.

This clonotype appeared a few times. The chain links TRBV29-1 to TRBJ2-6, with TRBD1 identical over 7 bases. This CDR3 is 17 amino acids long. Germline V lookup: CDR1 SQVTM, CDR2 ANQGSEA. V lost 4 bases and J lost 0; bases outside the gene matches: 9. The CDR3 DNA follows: TGCAGCGTTGCAGGGACAGAATACCTCTCTGGGGCCAACGTCCTGACTTTC. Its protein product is CSVAGTEYLSGANVLTF.

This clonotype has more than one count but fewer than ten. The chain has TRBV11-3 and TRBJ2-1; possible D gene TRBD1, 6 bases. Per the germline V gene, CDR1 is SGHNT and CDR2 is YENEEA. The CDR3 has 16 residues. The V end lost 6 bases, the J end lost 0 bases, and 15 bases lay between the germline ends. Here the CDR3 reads CASSADRGVSYNEQFF. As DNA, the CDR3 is TGTGCCAGCAGTGCGGACAGAGGTGTCTCCTACAATGAGCAGTTCTTC.

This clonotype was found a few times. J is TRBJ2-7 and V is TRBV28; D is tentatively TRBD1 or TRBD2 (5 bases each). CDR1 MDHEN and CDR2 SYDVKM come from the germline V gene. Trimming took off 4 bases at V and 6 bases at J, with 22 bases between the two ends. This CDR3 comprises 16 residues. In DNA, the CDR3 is TGTGCCAGCAGTTCTATAGCGTTCCATGGGGCTACCGAGCAGTACTTC. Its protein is CASSSIAFHGATEQYF.